A single sample gave rise to the 21 T cell receptor beta chains below, sequenced in a study of T cell responses to AZD1222 COVID-19 vaccine. The assay was immunoSEQ multiplex PCR, and TCRdb's table has in-frame clones only and misses some. This table holds more than 110,000 clones, roughly 92% found once. The sample consisted of peripheral blood, taken on day 0 of AZD1222 vaccination. The receptors were sampled from an adult in good health.

This chain uses TRBV4-1 with TRBJ2-1, with D possibly being TRBD2 (6 bases). CDR1 and CDR2 (germline): MGHRA, YSYEKL. The CDR3 sequence is 16 residues long. V was pared by 1 base and J by 0 bases, with 10 bases between. As DNA, the CDR3 is TGCGCCAGCAGCCAAGTCCTGACTAGCTCCTACAATGAGCAGTTCTTC. Translated: CASSQVLTSSYNEQFF.

The V call is TRBV18, the J call TRBJ2-5; the D gene is possibly TRBD1 (6 bases). CDR3 length: 15 residues. The V and J ends lost 6 bases and 1 base respectively, with 15 bases between them. The germline gives CDR1 KGHSH, CDR2 LQKENI. The CDR3 bases are TGTGCCAGCTCGCCGCAATCGACAGGCCAAGAGACCCAGTACTTC. This gives the protein CASSPQSTGQETQYF.

The sample holds one count of this clone. The V gene is TRBV6-7, the J gene TRBJ2-7, with TRBD1 matching 7 bases. TRBV6-7 belongs to the ORF category, with a function that is uncertain. CDR3 length: 13 amino acids. The V and J ends lost 10 bases and 5 bases, in that order; junction bases with no gene match: 11. CDR3 nucleotides: TGTGCCACCCCGGGACAGTTTAATGACGAGCAGTACTTC. Translation gives CATPGQFNDEQYF.

The rearrangement uses TRBV6-5 and TRBJ2-7, with D possibly being TRBD1 (5 bases). The V gene lost 6 bases and the J gene lost 6 bases, with 12 bases spanning the gap. This CDR3 has 12 residues. Per the germline V gene, CDR1 is MNHEY and CDR2 is SVGAGI. DNA for the CDR3: TGTGCCAGCAGCACTCAGGGAAGCGAGCAGTACTTC. It translates to CASSTQGSEQYF.

The chain's CDR3 is CASTGHGIAEAFF. CDR3 nucleotides: TGTGCCAGCACTGGACATGGCATCGCTGAAGCTTTCTTT. V is TRBV6-5 and J is TRBJ1-1, with D perhaps matching TRBD1 (5 bases). The CDR3 length is 13 residues. Germline V gene lookup returns CDR1 MNHEY and CDR2 SVGAGI. V lost 7 bases to trimming and J lost 6 bases, with 15 bases between them.

The gene calls are TRBV24-1 and TRBJ1-5, with D uncertain. V was shortened by 3 bases and J by 6 bases, with 8 bases between the two germline ends. The CDR3 contains 13 residues. Germline V gene data show CDR1 as KGHDR and CDR2 as SFDVKD. CDR3 nucleotides: TGTGCCACCAGTGATAGGGTCGCTCAGCCCCAGCATTTT. Its translation is CATSDRVAQPQHF.

The V gene is TRBV19, the J gene TRBJ1-1; D remains unclear. V lost 8 bases and J lost 0, with 4 bases in between. CDR3 length: 11 residues. The germline V gene encodes CDR1 LNHDA and CDR2 SQIVND (reference sequence). CDR3 region: CASGMNTEAFF. The CDR3 DNA reads TGTGCCAGTGGAATGAACACTGAAGCTTTCTTT.

J is TRBJ2-3 and V is TRBV7-2; weak D call: TRBD2 (5 bases). The V gene lost 4 bases and the J gene lost 4 bases, with 9 bases spanning the gap. The CDR3 consists of 13 residues. CDR1 and CDR2 (germline): SGHTA, FQGNSA. The CDR3, as DNA: TGTGCCAGCAGCTCCCAGAGGGCAGATACGCAGTATTTT. Protein sequence: CASSSQRADTQYF.

This chain links TRBV5-1 with TRBJ1-2; 7 bases match TRBD1. Germline-derived CDR1 and CDR2 are SGHRS and YFSETQ. V shed 4 bases, J shed 8 bases, and the junction held 5 bases outside the gene matches. The CDR3 contains 12 residues. CDR3 DNA sequence: TGCGCCAGCAGCACACAGGGGTTGGGCTACACCTTC. This encodes CASSTQGLGYTF.

The rearrangement links TRBV7-2 to TRBJ2-5, with a possible D match to TRBD2 (6 bases). Germline CDR1 SGHTA, CDR2 FQGNSA. This CDR3 is built from 13 residues. V was cut by 2 bases and J by 4 bases, with 8 bases left in between. CDR3 in amino acids: CASSLWRGETQYF. The CDR3 DNA is TGTGCCAGCAGCTTATGGAGGGGAGAGACCCAGTACTTC.

This chain uses TRBV18 with TRBJ2-7, with D tentatively TRBD1 (6 bases). The germline CDR1 and CDR2 sequences are KGHSH and LQKENI. The CDR3 consists of 15 residues. The ends were cut back, 0 bases at V and 3 bases at J, with 12 bases in the middle. The CDR3 loop reads CASSPPDQGFYEQYF. The CDR3 bases are TGTGCCAGCTCACCACCGGACCAGGGGTTCTACGAGCAGTACTTC. The full variable domain, with the rest looked up from reference TRBV18 and TRBJ2-7, is NAGVMQNPRHLVRRRGQEARLRCSPMKGHSHVYWYRQLPEEGLKFMVYLQKENIIDESGMPKERFSAEFPKEGPSILRIQQVVRGDSAAYFCASSPPDQGFYEQYFGPGTRLTVT.

Only one count was recorded for this clone. This chain joins TRBV5-1 and TRBJ2-7; TRBD1 matches 10 bases. CDR3 length: 16 amino acids. Germline V gene sequence: CDR1 SGHRS, CDR2 YFSETQ. V lost 0 bases and J lost 2; bases outside the gene matches: 5. The CDR3 loop is CASSLGDRGPPYEQYF. Here the CDR3 DNA reads TGCGCCAGCAGCTTGGGGGACAGGGGTCCCCCCTACGAGCAGTACTTC.

The chain is built from TRBV19 and TRBJ2-3; D perhaps matches TRBD1 (5 bases). CDR1 is LNHDA, CDR2 SQIVND, per germline (reference sequence). CDR3 size: 17 residues. Trimming stripped 5 bases from V and 0 bases from J, with 18 bases between. The CDR3 here is CASSLSPTVASTDTQYF. The DNA of the CDR3 is TGTGCCAGTAGTTTATCCCCGACAGTGGCTAGCACAGATACGCAGTATTTT.

In this sample, this clone turned up once. The CDR3 region is CASSGQGEFTEAFF. In DNA, the CDR3 is TGCGCCAGCAGCGGCCAGGGGGAGTTCACTGAAGCTTTCTTT. The chain employs TRBV5-1 and TRBJ1-1; 7 nucleotides agree with TRBD1. The junction had 7 bases not matched to a gene; V was cut back by 4 bases and J by 4 bases. Germline CDR1 and CDR2: SGHRS and YFSETQ. CDR3 length equals 14 residues.

The count of this clone is one. The V gene is TRBV6-5, the J gene TRBJ1-2, with 9 bases fitting TRBD1. J lost 2 bases, V lost 7 bases, and 2 bases had no gene match. The V gene's germline CDR1 is MNHEY and CDR2 SVGAGI. The CDR3 runs 13 residues. In DNA, the CDR3 is TGTGCCAGCACCGGGACAGGGAACTATGGCTACACCTTC. Protein: CASTGTGNYGYTF.

V gene TRBV11-1 combines with J gene TRBJ1-3; D is uncertain. The germline V and J ends were trimmed by 3 bases and 4 bases, with 4 bases remaining between them. This CDR3 comprises 12 residues. Germline V gene data show CDR1 as SGHAT and CDR2 as FQDESV (reference sequence). CDR3 in amino acids: CASSFSGNTIYF. Here the CDR3 DNA reads TGTGCCAGCAGCTTTTCAGGAAACACCATATATTTT.

The chain carries TRBV18 and TRBJ2-7, with TRBD2 as a possible D gene (7 bases). V was clipped by 3 bases and J by 8 bases, with 20 bases between them. The CDR3 contains 15 residues. The germline V gene has CDR1 KGHSH and CDR2 LQKENI. The CDR3 DNA sequence: TGTGCCAGCTCACCGGGCCTGGGGGGCGGGGGAAAGCAGTACTTC. Its translation: CASSPGLGGGGKQYF.

Comment on this clone: Sequence at one end of the junction differs from germline and may be a read error. The sample has other DNA sequences that encode this CDR3 too. This chain links TRBV28 with TRBJ2-7, with D possibly being TRBD1 (6 bases). Germline CDR1 reads MDHEN; CDR2 reads SYDVKM. This CDR3 has 14 amino acids. CDR3 sequence (DNA): TGTGCCAGTAGTTTAGTGGACAGCTCCTACGAGCAGTACTTC. This encodes CASSLVDSSYEQYF.

This clone was seen a single time. CDR3 residues: CASSIFYTGELFF. The CDR3 nucleotides are TGTGCCAGTAGTATCTTCTACACCGGGGAGCTGTTTTTT. The chain uses TRBV19 and TRBJ2-2; D not resolved. Deletions cut 3 bases from V and 3 bases from J, with 5 bases between. The germline CDR1 and CDR2 sequences are LNHDA and SQIVND (reference sequence). This CDR3 comprises 13 residues.

The gene calls are TRBV18 and TRBJ2-1, with TRBD1 matching over 7 bases. CDR3 length equals 16 residues. From germline, CDR1 is KGHSH and CDR2 LQKENI. Losses at the gene ends were 5 bases for V and 0 bases for J; bases not matched to a gene: 7. The CDR3 DNA sequence: TGTGCCAGCTCAAGGGACAGAGTGAGCTCCTACAATGAGCAGTTCTTC. It specifies CASSRDRVSSYNEQFF. Based on the CDR3 plus reference TRBV18 and TRBJ2-1, the full variable domain is NAGVMQNPRHLVRRRGQEARLRCSPMKGHSHVYWYRQLPEEGLKFMVYLQKENIIDESGMPKERFSAEFPKEGPSILRIQQVVRGDSAAYFCASSRDRVSSYNEQFFGPGTRLTVL.

This chain connects TRBV5-1 to TRBJ2-1; D is ambiguous. V lost 4 bases and J lost 8, with 13 bases in between. Germline CDR1 and CDR2: SGHRS and YFSETQ. This CDR3 comprises 13 residues. The CDR3 nucleotides read TGCGCCAGCAGCCCCGGTCGAGGCGATGAGCAGTTCTTC. This codes for CASSPGRGDEQFF.